This entry describes one TCR beta chain. The CDR3 sequence is 13 residues long. V lost 0 bases and J 7 bases, leaving 9 bases between the germline ends. Germline V gene data show CDR1 as LNHNV and CDR2 as YYDKDF (reference sequence). This table comes from immunoSEQ multiplex PCR, and its TCRdb copy is limited to in-frame clones, with some not included. The table has around 200,000 clones, roughly 89% seen once. The data stem from a study of blood T cell repertoires in COVID-19. About the study: T cells, B-cell-depleted T cells, or PBMCs provided the cDNA or gDNA that served as material.

This clonotype was obtained from a man aged 50 or older with acute or convalescent COVID-19. Sequencing input: peripheral blood. This rearrangement joins TRBV15 to TRBJ1-2; D gene uncertain. CDR3 in DNA: TGTGCCACCAGCAGAGATCCCGGGGTTGGCTACACCTTC. Translating gives CATSRDPGVGYTF.